This TCR beta chain was identified in a study of T cell repertoires in cytomegalovirus infection. This clonotype occurred many times. Trimming took off 6 bases at V and 0 bases at J, with 9 bases between the two ends. CDR1 is SGHTA, CDR2 FQGNSA, per germline. The CDR3 totals 15 residues. Each CDR3 protein gets one entry after TCRdb re-called the reads with MiXCR. Seen here are a few hundred thousand distinct CDR3 sequences, 17% observed once, and the top ten hold about 12%. This chain links TRBV7-2 with TRBJ1-6; D is perhaps TRBD1 (5 bases). The TCR originated in a human donor in good health (CMV status not recorded). Some clones in this sample may be carry-over from other donors' samples. The sample consisted of PBMCs. The CDR3 sequence: CASRGTGSYNSPLHF. CDR3 bases: TGTGCCAGCAGGGGGACTGGCTCCTATAATTCACCCCTCCACTTT.